Included here is one T cell receptor (beta chain) sequence, with context. V was clipped by 3 bases and J by 4 bases; unmatched bases: 6. The length of the CDR3 is 15 residues. CDR1 is SGHTA and CDR2 is FQGNSA in the germline V gene. These data originate in a study of blood T cell repertoires in COVID-19. Study-level information: T cells, B-cell-depleted T cells, or PBMCs supplied cDNA or gDNA.

Libraries were prepared by immunoSEQ multiplex PCR; TCRdb keeps only in-frame clonotypes and omits some of them. The sample shows about 190,000 clones, roughly nine tenths of them seen only once. The source material was peripheral blood. This TCR came from a man in his 70s with active or convalescent COVID-19. The chain is built from TRBV7-2 and TRBJ1-2; 9 bases match TRBD1. The CDR3, as DNA: TGTGCCAGCAGCTTCAGACAGGGGGGGCTCTATGGCTACACCTTC. This gives the protein CASSFRQGGLYGYTF.